One and the same sample provided the 5 T cell receptor beta chains below, sequenced in a study of cytotoxic CD8 clonotypes in ibrutinib-treated CLL. Some clones are missing from TCRdb's copy, which holds only in-frame ones; the method was immunoSEQ multiplex PCR. The data contain more than 30,000 clones, 69% of them singletons. Material: PBMCs, obtained before ibrutinib treatment. These receptors came from a human donor with chronic lymphocytic leukemia.

The chain couples TRBV7-9 to TRBJ2-3; possibly TRBD2 for D (6 bases). Germline V lookup: CDR1 SEHNR, CDR2 FQNEAQ (reference sequence). V lost 5 bases and J lost 6, with 15 bases in between. The CDR3 runs to 14 residues. Written as DNA, the CDR3 is TGTGCCAGCAGCCAGCGGGCCCGGGGGGATACGCAGTATTTT. This sequence encodes CASSQRARGDTQYF.

This clone has just a few counts. In DNA, the CDR3 is TGTGCCAGCAGCCAGGGCTCGCTGGTCCACGAGCAGTACTTC. It encodes CASSQGSLVHEQYF. This rearrangement joins TRBV16 to TRBJ2-7, with no clear D. V gave up 3 bases and J gave up 5 bases, with 14 bases separating them. The CDR3 covers 14 residues. Germline-derived CDR1 and CDR2 are KGHSY and FQNENV.

The rearrangement uses TRBV6-1 and TRBJ2-7; 7 bases align to TRBD1. The V gene end was trimmed by 5 bases and the J gene end by 2 bases; junction bases not matched to a gene: 3. The germline V gene encodes CDR1 MNHNS and CDR2 SASEGT. The length of the CDR3 is 13 residues. The CDR3 nucleotides read TGTGCCAGCAGTTCGACAGGGACCTACGAGCAGTACTTC. Translating gives CASSSTGTYEQYF.

V gene TRBV7-3 combines with J gene TRBJ1-2; no firm D call. The CDR3 is made up of 13 amino acids. CDR1 is SGHTA, CDR2 FQGTGA, per germline. Trimming pared 1 base from V and 2 bases from J, leaving 5 bases between. CDR3 amino acids: CASSLSPNYGYTF. The DNA for the CDR3 is TGTGCCAGCAGCTTAAGTCCAAACTATGGCTACACCTTC.

This clone turned up a few times. The chain couples TRBV5-4 to TRBJ1-6, with 8 bases lining up with TRBD1. Germline V gene lookup returns CDR1 SGHNT and CDR2 YYREEE (reference sequence). This CDR3 is 15 amino acids long. V was pared by 2 bases and J by 9 bases, with 7 bases of the junction left unmatched. The CDR3 DNA follows: TGTGCCAGCAGCTTACCAGGGGGCTCATTTTCACCCCTCCACTTT. This gives the protein CASSLPGGSFSPLHF.